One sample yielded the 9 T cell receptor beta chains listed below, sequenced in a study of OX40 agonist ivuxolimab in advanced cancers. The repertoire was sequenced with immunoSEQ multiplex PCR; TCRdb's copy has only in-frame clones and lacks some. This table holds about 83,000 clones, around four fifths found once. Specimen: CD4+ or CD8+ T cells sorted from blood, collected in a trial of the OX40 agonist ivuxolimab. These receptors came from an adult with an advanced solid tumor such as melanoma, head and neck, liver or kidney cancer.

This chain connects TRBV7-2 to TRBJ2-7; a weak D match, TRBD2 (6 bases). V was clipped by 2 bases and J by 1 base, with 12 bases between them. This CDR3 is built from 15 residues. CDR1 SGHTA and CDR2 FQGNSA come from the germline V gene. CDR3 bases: TGTGCCAGCAGCTTATTACCGGGGGATTCCTACGAGCAGTACTTC. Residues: CASSLLPGDSYEQYF.

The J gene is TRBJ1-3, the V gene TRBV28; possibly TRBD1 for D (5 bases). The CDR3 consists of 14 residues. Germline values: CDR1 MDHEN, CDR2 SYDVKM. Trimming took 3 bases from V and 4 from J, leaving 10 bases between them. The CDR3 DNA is TGTGCCAGCAGTTTGGGGACTTTAGGAAACACCATATATTTT. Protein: CASSLGTLGNTIYF.

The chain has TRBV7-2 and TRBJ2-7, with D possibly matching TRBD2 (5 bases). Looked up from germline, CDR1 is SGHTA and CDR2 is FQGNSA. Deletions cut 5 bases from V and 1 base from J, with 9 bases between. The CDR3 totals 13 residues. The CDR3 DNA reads TGTGCCAGCAGCCCGGGAAGGTCCTACGAGCAGTACTTC. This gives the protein CASSPGRSYEQYF.

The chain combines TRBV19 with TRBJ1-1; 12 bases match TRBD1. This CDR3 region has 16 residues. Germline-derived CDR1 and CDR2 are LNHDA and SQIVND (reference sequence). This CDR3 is CATRDRGQGVSTEAFF. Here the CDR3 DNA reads TGTGCGACCCGGGACAGGGGGCAAGGGGTGAGCACTGAAGCTTTCTTT. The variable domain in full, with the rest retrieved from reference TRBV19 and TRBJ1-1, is DGGITQSPKYLFRKEGQNVTLSCEQNLNHDAMYWYRQDPGQGLRLIYYSQIVNDFQKGDIAEGYSVSREKKESFPLTVTSAQKNPTAFYLCATRDRGQGVSTEAFFGQGTRLTVV.

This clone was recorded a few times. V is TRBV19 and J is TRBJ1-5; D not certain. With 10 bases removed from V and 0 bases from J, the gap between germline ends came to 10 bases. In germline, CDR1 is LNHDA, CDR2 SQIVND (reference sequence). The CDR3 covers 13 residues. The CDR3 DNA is TGTGCCACAGCTCGCATTAGCAATCAGCCCCAGCATTTT. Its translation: CATARISNQPQHF.

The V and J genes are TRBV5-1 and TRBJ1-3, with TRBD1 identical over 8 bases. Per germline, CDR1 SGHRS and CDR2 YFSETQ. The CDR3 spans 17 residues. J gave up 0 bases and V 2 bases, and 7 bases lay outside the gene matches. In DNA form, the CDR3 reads TGCGCCAGCAGCTTAGGACAGGGCGGGAGCTCTGGAAACACCATATATTTT. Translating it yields CASSLGQGGSSGNTIYF.

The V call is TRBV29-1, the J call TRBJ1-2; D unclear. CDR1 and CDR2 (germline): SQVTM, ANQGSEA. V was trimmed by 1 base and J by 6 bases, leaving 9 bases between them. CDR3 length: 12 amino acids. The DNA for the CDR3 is TGCAGCGTTGAAGGCAACCTCCATGGCTACACCTTC. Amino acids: CSVEGNLHGYTF.

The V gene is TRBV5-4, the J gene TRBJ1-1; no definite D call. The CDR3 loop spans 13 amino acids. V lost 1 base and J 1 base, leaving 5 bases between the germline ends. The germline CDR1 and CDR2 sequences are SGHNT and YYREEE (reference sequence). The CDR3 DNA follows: TGTGCCAGCAGCTTGAGGCGGAACACTGAAGCTTTCTTT. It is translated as CASSLRRNTEAFF.

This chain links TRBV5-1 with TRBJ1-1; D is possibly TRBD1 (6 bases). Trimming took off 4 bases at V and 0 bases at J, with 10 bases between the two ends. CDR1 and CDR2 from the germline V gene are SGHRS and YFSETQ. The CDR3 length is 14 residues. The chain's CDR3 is CASSPPGVNTEAFF. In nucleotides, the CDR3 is TGCGCCAGCAGCCCCCCAGGGGTGAACACTGAAGCTTTCTTT.